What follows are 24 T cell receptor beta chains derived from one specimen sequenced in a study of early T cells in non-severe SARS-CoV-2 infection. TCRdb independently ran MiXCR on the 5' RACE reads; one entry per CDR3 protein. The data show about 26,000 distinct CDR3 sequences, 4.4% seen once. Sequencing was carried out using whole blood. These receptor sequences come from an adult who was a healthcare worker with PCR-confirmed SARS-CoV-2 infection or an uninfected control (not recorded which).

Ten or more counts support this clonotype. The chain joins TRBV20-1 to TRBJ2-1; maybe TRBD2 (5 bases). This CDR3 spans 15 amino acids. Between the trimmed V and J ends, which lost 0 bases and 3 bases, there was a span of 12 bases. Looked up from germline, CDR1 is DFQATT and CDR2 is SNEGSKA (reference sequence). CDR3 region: CSARDAGLYYNEQFF. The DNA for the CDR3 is TGCAGTGCTAGAGATGCAGGACTTTACTACAATGAGCAGTTCTTC.

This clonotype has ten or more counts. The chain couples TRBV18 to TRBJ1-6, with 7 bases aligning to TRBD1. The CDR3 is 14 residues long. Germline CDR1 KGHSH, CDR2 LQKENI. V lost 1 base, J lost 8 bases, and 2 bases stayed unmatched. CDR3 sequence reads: CASSPLDRDSPLHF. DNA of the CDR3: TGTGCCAGCTCACCACTCGACAGGGATTCACCCCTCCACTTT. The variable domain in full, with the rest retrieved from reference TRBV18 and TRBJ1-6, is NAGVMQNPRHLVRRRGQEARLRCSPMKGHSHVYWYRQLPEEGLKFMVYLQKENIIDESGMPKERFSAEFPKEGPSILRIQQVVRGDSAAYFCASSPLDRDSPLHFGNGTRLTVT.

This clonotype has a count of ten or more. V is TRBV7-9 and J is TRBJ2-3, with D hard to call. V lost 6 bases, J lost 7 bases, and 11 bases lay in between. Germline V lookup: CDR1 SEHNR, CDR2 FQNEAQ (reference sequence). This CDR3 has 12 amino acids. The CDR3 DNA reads TGTGCCAGCAGACCGACCTCATATACGCAGTATTTT. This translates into CASRPTSYTQYF.

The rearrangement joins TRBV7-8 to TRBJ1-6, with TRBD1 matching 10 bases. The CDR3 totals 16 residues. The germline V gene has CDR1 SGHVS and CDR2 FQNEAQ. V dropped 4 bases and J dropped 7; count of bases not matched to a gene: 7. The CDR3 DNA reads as TGTGCCAGCAGCTCCCGGGACAGGGGAAGCAATTCACCCCTCCACTTT. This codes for CASSSRDRGSNSPLHF.

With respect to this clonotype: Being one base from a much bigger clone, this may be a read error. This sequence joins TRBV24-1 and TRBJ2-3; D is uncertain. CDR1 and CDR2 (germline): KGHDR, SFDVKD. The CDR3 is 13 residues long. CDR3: CVTSDRSIGTQYF. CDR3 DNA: TGTGTCACCAGTGATCGATCTATCGGTACGCAGTATTTT.

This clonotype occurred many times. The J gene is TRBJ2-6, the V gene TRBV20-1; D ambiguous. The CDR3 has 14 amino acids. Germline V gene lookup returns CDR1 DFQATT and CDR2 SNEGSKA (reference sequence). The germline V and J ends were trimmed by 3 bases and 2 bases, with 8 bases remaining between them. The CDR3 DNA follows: TGCAGTGCTAGCAGCTCCCCTGGGGCCAACGTCCTGACTTTC. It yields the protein CSASSSPGANVLTF.

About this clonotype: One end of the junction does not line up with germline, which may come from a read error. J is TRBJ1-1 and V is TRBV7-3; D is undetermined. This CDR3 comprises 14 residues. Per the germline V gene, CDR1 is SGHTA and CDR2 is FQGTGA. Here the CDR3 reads CVSSERIGDTEAFF. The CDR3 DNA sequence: TGTGTCAGCAGCGAACGTATTGGAGACACTGAAGCTTTCTTT. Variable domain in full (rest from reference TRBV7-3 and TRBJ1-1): GAGVSQTPSNKVTEKGKYVELRCDPISGHTALYWYRQSLGQGPEFLIYFQGTGAADDSGLPNDRFFAVRPEGSVSTLKIQRTERGDSAVYLCVSSERIGDTEAFFGQGTRLTVV.

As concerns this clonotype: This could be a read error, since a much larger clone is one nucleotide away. The CDR3 sequence: CASSLTETADGYTF. The DNA of the CDR3 is TGTGCCAGCAGCCTAACCGAGACGGCTGATGGCTACACCTTC. This chain uses TRBV7-2 with TRBJ1-2; D gene unclear. The germline V and J ends were trimmed by 5 bases and 6 bases, with 16 bases remaining between them. CDR1 SGHTA and CDR2 FQGNSA come from the germline V gene. This CDR3 region has 14 residues.

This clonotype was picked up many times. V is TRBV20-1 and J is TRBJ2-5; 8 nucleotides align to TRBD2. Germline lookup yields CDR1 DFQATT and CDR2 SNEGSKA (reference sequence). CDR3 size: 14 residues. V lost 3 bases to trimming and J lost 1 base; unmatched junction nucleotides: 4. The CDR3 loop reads CSASLAGIQETQYF. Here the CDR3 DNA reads TGCAGTGCTAGCCTAGCGGGTATCCAAGAGACCCAGTACTTC.

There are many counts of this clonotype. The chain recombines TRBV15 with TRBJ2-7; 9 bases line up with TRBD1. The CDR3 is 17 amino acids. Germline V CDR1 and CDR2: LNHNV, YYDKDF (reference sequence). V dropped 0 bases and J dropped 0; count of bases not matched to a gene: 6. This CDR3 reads CATSRDLGTGFSYEQYV. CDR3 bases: TGTGCCACCAGCAGAGATCTTGGGACAGGGTTCTCCTACGAGCAGTACGTC.

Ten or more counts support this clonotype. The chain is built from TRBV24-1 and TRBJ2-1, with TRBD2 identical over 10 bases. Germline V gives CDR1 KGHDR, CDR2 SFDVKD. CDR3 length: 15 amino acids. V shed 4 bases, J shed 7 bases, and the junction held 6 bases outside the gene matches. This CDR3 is CATSEAGLARNEQFF. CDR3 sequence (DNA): TGTGCCACCAGTGAGGCGGGACTAGCGAGGAATGAGCAGTTCTTC.

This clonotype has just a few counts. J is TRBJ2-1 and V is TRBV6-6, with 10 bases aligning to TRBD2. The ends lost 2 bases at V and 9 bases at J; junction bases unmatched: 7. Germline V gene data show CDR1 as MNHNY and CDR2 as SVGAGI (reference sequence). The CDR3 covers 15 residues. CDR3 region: CASSYLAGEGFEQFF. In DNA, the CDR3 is TGTGCCAGCAGTTACCTAGCGGGAGAGGGCTTTGAGCAGTTCTTC.

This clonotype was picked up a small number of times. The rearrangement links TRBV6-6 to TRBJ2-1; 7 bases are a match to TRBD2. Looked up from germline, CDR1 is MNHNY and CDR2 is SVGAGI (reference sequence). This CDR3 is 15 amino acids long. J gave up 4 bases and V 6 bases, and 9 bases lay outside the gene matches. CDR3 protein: CASSTTSVGYNEQFF. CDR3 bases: TGTGCCAGCAGCACTACTAGCGTAGGATACAATGAGCAGTTCTTC.

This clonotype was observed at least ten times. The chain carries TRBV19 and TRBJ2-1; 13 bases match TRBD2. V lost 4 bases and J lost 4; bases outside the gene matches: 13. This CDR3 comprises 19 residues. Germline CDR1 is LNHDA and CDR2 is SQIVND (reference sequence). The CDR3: CASSKGLAGASTSYNEQFF. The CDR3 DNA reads TGTGCCAGTAGTAAAGGACTAGCGGGAGCGTCAACCTCTTACAATGAGCAGTTCTTC.

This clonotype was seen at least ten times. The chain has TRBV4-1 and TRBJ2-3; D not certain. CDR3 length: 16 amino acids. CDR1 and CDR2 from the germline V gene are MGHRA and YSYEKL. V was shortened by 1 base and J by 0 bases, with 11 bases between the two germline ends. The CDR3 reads CASSQGEWGSTDTQYF. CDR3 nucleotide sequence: TGCGCCAGCAGCCAAGGCGAATGGGGTAGCACAGATACGCAGTATTTT.

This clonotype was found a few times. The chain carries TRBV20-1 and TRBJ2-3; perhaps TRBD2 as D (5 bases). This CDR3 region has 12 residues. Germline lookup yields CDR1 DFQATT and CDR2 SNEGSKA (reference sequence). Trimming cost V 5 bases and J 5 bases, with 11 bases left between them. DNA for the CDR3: TGCAGTGCTTTTACCGGGGAAGATACGCAGTATTTT. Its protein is CSAFTGEDTQYF.

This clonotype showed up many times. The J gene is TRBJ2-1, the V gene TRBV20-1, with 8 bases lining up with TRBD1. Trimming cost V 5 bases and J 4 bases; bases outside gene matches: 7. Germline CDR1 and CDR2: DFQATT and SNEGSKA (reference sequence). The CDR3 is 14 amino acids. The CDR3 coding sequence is TGCAGTGCTTTACCAGGGGGCGCGTACAATGAGCAGTTCTTC. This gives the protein CSALPGGAYNEQFF.

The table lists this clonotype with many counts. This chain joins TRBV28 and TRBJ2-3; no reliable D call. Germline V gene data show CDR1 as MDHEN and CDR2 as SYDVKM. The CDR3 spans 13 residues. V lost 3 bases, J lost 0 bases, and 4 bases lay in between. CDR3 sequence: CASSFYSTDTQYF. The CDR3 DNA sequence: TGTGCCAGCAGTTTTTATAGCACAGATACGCAGTATTTT. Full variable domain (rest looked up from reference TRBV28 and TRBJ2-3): DVKVTQSSRYLVKRTGEKVFLECVQDMDHENMFWYRQDPGLGLRLIYFSYDVKMKEKGDIPEGYSVSREKKERFSLILESASTNQTSMYLCASSFYSTDTQYFGPGTRLTVL.

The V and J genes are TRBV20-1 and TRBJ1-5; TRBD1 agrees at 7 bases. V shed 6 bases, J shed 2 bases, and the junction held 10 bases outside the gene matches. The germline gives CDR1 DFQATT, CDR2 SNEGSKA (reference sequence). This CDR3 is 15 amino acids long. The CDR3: CSALLGGAGNQPQHF. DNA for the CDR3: TGCAGTGCCCTTCTAGGGGGCGCTGGCAATCAGCCCCAGCATTTT.

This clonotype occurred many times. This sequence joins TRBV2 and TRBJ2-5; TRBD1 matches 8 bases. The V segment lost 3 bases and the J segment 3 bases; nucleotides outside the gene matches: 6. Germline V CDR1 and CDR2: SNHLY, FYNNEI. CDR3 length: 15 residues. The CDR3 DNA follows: TGTGCCAGCAGTGAGGGGGCAGGGGGCGAAGAGACCCAGTACTTC. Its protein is CASSEGAGGEETQYF. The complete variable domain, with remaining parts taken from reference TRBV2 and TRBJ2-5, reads EPEVTQTPSHQVTQMGQEVILRCVPISNHLYFYWYRQILGQKVEFLVSFYNNEISEKSEIFDDQFSVERPDGSNFTLKIRSTKLEDSAMYFCASSEGAGGEETQYFGPGTRLLVL.

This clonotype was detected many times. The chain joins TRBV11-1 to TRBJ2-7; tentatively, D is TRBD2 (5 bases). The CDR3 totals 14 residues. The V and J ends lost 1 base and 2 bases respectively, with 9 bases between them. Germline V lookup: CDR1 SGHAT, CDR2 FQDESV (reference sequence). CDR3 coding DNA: TGTGCCAGCAGCTTAGGCAAGGGAGCCTACGAGCAGTACTTC. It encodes CASSLGKGAYEQYF.

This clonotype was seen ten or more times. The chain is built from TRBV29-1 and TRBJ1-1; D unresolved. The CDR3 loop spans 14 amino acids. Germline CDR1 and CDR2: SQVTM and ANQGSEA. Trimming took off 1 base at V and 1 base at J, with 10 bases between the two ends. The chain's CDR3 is CSVEVRGQNTEAFF. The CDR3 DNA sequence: TGCAGCGTTGAAGTTAGAGGTCAGAACACTGAAGCTTTCTTT.

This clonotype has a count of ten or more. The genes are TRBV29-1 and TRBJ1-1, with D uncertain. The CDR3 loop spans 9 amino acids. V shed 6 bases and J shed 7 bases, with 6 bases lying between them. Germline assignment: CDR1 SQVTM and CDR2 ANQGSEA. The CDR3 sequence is CSVTNEAFF. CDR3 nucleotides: TGCAGCGTCACAAATGAAGCTTTCTTT.

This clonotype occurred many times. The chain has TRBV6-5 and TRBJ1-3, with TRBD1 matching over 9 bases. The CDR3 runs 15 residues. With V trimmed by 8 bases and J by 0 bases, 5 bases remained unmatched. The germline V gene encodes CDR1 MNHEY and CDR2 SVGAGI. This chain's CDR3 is CASCRTGDSGNTIYF. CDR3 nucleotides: TGTGCCAGCTGTCGGACAGGGGACTCTGGAAACACCATATATTTT.